This is a list of T cell receptor beta chains from one sample in a study of T cell responses to AZD1222 COVID-19 vaccine. Clones were read by immunoSEQ multiplex PCR, and TCRdb kept only the in-frame ones, dropping some. The table shows some 150,000 clones, with just under 90% occurring only once. The material was peripheral blood, obtained 28 days after the second dose of the MenACWY control vaccine. The receptors stem from an adult who received the MenACWY meningococcal vaccine as a control. The CDR3 runs from the conserved cysteine through the conserved F or W. Fields, in order: J gene, clone size, V gene, D gene, CDR3 DNA, CDR3 protein. D genes are given only for firm matches. Size tells how often a clone was seen (once, few, many) or the class of an expanded clone, and some rows leave it out.

j_gene: TRBJ2-1
abundance: -
v_gene: TRBV6-5
d_gene: -
CDR3nt: TGTGCCAGCAATCTAGCTTCGAATGAGCAGTTCTTC
CDR3aa: CASNLASNEQFF

j_gene: TRBJ2-7
abundance: -
v_gene: TRBV6-5
d_gene: -
CDR3nt: TGTGCCAGCAGACCCCCCTCTACTACCTACGAGCAGTACTTC
CDR3aa: CASRPPSTTYEQYF

j_gene: TRBJ1-2
abundance: -
v_gene: TRBV28
d_gene: -
CDR3nt: TGTGCCACTGGAGAGGTTTATGGCTACACCTTC
CDR3aa: CATGEVYGYTF

j_gene: TRBJ2-1
abundance: -
v_gene: TRBV5-6
d_gene: -
CDR3nt: TGTGCCAGCAGCTTGTGGGATCGTACCTACAATGAGCAGTTCTTC
CDR3aa: CASSLWDRTYNEQFF

j_gene: TRBJ2-7
abundance: -
v_gene: TRBV7-7
d_gene: -
CDR3nt: TGTGCCAGCAGCTTAGTACAGGGTGCCTACGAGCAGTACTTC
CDR3aa: CASSLVQGAYEQYF

j_gene: TRBJ2-7
abundance: -
v_gene: TRBV30
d_gene: -
CDR3nt: TGTGCCTGGAGTTACGGACGGAGCTCCTACGAGCAGTACTTC
CDR3aa: CAWSYGRSSYEQYF

j_gene: TRBJ1-2
abundance: -
v_gene: TRBV29-1
d_gene: -
CDR3nt: TGCAGCGTTGAAGTAGAGCGTGGCTACACCTTC
CDR3aa: CSVEVERGYTF

j_gene: TRBJ1-5
abundance: -
v_gene: TRBV2
d_gene: -
CDR3nt: TGTGCCAGCAAGTTACAGGTCAATCAGCCCCAGCATTTT
CDR3aa: CASKLQVNQPQHF

j_gene: TRBJ1-2
abundance: -
v_gene: TRBV27
d_gene: -
CDR3nt: TGTGCCAGCAGCTCAGACAGCCACTATGGCTACACCTTC
CDR3aa: CASSSDSHYGYTF

j_gene: TRBJ1-4
abundance: -
v_gene: TRBV28
d_gene: -
CDR3nt: TGTGCCAGCAGTTTCGGAATCTGGGGTGCAACTAATGAAAAACTGTTTTTT
CDR3aa: CASSFGIWGATNEKLFF

j_gene: TRBJ2-7
abundance: once
v_gene: TRBV2
d_gene: -
CDR3nt: TGTGCCAGCAGGGGGGGGCTGGCGGAGCAGTACTTC
CDR3aa: CASRGGLAEQYF

j_gene: TRBJ1-1
abundance: -
v_gene: TRBV28
d_gene: TRBD1
CDR3nt: TGTGCCAGCCCGGGGTCGCCGGGGACAGGGAACACTGAAGCTTTCTTT
CDR3aa: CASPGSPGTGNTEAFF

j_gene: TRBJ2-3
abundance: -
v_gene: TRBV9
d_gene: TRBD1
CDR3nt: TGTGCCAGCAGCGTAGGGGGACAGGGTGAGACAGATACGCAGTATTTT
CDR3aa: CASSVGGQGETDTQYF

j_gene: TRBJ2-3
abundance: -
v_gene: TRBV10-3
d_gene: -
CDR3nt: TGTGCCATCAGTGGGTGGGGCACAGATACGCAGTATTTT
CDR3aa: CAISGWGTDTQYF

j_gene: TRBJ2-2
abundance: once
v_gene: TRBV9
d_gene: TRBD1
CDR3nt: TGTGCCAGCAGCGTGGGACAGGGACCAGGCGGGGAGCTGTTTTTT
CDR3aa: CASSVGQGPGGELFF

j_gene: TRBJ2-1
abundance: -
v_gene: TRBV7-8
d_gene: -
CDR3nt: TGTGCCAGCAGCCAAGGGGGGGAAGGGGTCTTC
CDR3aa: CASSQGGEGVF

j_gene: TRBJ2-1
abundance: once
v_gene: TRBV3-1/TRBV3-2
d_gene: TRBD1
CDR3nt: TGTGCCAGCAGCCCGACACAGGGGGGATTCGCCGGTAATGAGCAGTTCTTC
CDR3aa: CASSPTQGGFAGNEQFF

j_gene: TRBJ2-7
abundance: few
v_gene: TRBV5-1
d_gene: -
CDR3nt: TGCGCCAGCAGCCCGGGGGTCCTCGTGTACGAGCAGTACTTC
CDR3aa: CASSPGVLVYEQYF

j_gene: TRBJ2-1
abundance: -
v_gene: TRBV27
d_gene: -
CDR3nt: TGTGCCAGCAGTTTATATGGTGATGAGCAGTTCTTC
CDR3aa: CASSLYGDEQFF

j_gene: TRBJ1-3
abundance: -
v_gene: TRBV5-6
d_gene: -
CDR3nt: TGTGCCAGCACTACCAGAGCTAGCGGGGACCACCATTTT
CDR3aa: CASTTRASGDHHF

j_gene: TRBJ1-2
abundance: -
v_gene: TRBV20-1
d_gene: -
CDR3nt: TGCAGTGTTCCGACAGAGTATGGCTACACCTTC
CDR3aa: CSVPTEYGYTF

j_gene: TRBJ2-7
abundance: -
v_gene: TRBV7-8
d_gene: -
CDR3nt: TGTGCCAGCAGCTATAGTAGGGCGGCCTACGAGCAGTACTTC
CDR3aa: CASSYSRAAYEQYF

j_gene: TRBJ1-5
abundance: -
v_gene: TRBV20-1
d_gene: -
CDR3nt: TGCAGTGCTAGTGCTACGGATATCGGGGGGGCTGGTGGCAATCAGCCCCAGCATTTT
CDR3aa: CSASATDIGGAGGNQPQHF

j_gene: TRBJ1-4
abundance: -
v_gene: TRBV7-3
d_gene: -
CDR3nt: TGTGCCAGCAGCCCCGGCCCGGCAACTAATGAAAAACTGTTTTTT
CDR3aa: CASSPGPATNEKLFF

j_gene: TRBJ2-5
abundance: -
v_gene: TRBV6-8
d_gene: -
CDR3nt: TGTGCCAGCAGTTACTCCCAGGGATGGATAGAGACCCAGTACTTC
CDR3aa: CASSYSQGWIETQYF

j_gene: TRBJ2-1
abundance: -
v_gene: TRBV27
d_gene: -
CDR3nt: TGTGCCAGCAGACATAATAGCTATGAGCAGTTCTTC
CDR3aa: CASRHNSYEQFF

j_gene: TRBJ1-2
abundance: -
v_gene: TRBV24-1
d_gene: -
CDR3nt: TGTGCCACCAGTGATGGAGAAAACTATGGCTACACCTTC
CDR3aa: CATSDGENYGYTF

j_gene: TRBJ1-3
abundance: once
v_gene: TRBV6-6
d_gene: -
CDR3nt: TGTGCCAGCAGTAACAGCCACTCTGGAAACACCATATATTTT
CDR3aa: CASSNSHSGNTIYF

j_gene: TRBJ2-3
abundance: -
v_gene: TRBV5-4
d_gene: -
CDR3nt: TGTGCCAGCAGCTTCCGAAATACGCAGTATTTT
CDR3aa: CASSFRNTQYF

j_gene: TRBJ2-5
abundance: -
v_gene: TRBV27
d_gene: -
CDR3nt: TGTGCCAGCAGAGCTCAAGAGACCCAGTACTTC
CDR3aa: CASRAQETQYF

j_gene: TRBJ1-5
abundance: -
v_gene: TRBV7-2
d_gene: -
CDR3nt: TGTGCCAGCAGCAATATGGTGGCGTATAGCAATCAGCCCCAGCATTTT
CDR3aa: CASSNMVAYSNQPQHF

j_gene: TRBJ1-5
abundance: -
v_gene: TRBV3-1/TRBV3-2
d_gene: -
CDR3nt: TGTGCCAGCAGCCAAGCAGGGGCCCGGGATCAGCCCCAGCATTTT
CDR3aa: CASSQAGARDQPQHF

j_gene: TRBJ2-3
abundance: -
v_gene: TRBV29-1
d_gene: TRBD2
CDR3nt: TGCAGCTTACTCTCGGGACTACACACAGATACGCAGTATTTT
CDR3aa: CSLLSGLHTDTQYF

j_gene: TRBJ1-1
abundance: -
v_gene: TRBV29-1
d_gene: -
CDR3nt: TGCAGCGTTGACAGGGTAAACACTGAAGCTTTCTTT
CDR3aa: CSVDRVNTEAFF

j_gene: TRBJ2-7
abundance: -
v_gene: TRBV6-5
d_gene: -
CDR3nt: TGTGCCAGCAGACGCCAGGGGTTCTACGAGCAGTACTTC
CDR3aa: CASRRQGFYEQYF

j_gene: TRBJ2-7
abundance: once
v_gene: TRBV20-1
d_gene: -
CDR3nt: TGCAGTGCTAGTGGCTGGCCCAGGGCGTACGAGCAGTACTTC
CDR3aa: CSASGWPRAYEQYF